This T cell receptor beta chain derives from a study of T cell changes during pregnancy in multiple sclerosis. This CDR3 comprises 12 residues. CDR1 and CDR2 from the germline V gene are LNHDA and SQIVND (reference sequence). V gave up 5 bases and J gave up 2 bases, with 5 bases separating them. Sequencing used immunoSEQ multiplex PCR; TCRdb keeps in-frame clones, though not all of them. In the table there are tens of thousands of clones, over 80% of which are singletons. The J gene is TRBJ2-3, the V gene TRBV19; the D is unclear. The material was peripheral blood, obtained after pregnancy. This clonotype was sampled from a female donor with multiple sclerosis, enrolled in a pregnancy study. CDR3: CASSQDTDTQYF. CDR3 nucleotides: TGTGCCAGTAGTCAGGACACAGATACGCAGTATTTT.